This T cell receptor (beta chain) was retrieved from a study of blood T cell repertoires in COVID-19. Study at large: The study drew acute and convalescent COVID-19 samples from the United States, Italy and Spain.

This clone was recorded once. The CDR3 is made up of 16 amino acids. J was trimmed by 0 bases and V by 3 bases; bases with no gene match: 5. In germline, CDR1 is SGHTA, CDR2 FQGTGA. The data were produced by immunoSEQ multiplex PCR, yet TCRdb's version contains in-frame clones alone and is incomplete. The sample holds about 200,000 clones; about 90% are singletons and the top ten take over 7%. This receptor was obtained from a woman aged 18-30 years who had recovered from COVID-19. V usage is TRBV7-3 and J usage is TRBJ2-1; 7 bases align to TRBD1. The specimen sequenced was PBMCs or T cells enriched from blood (not recorded which). The CDR3 reads CASSLRGQASYNEQFF. CDR3 coding DNA: TGTGCCAGCAGCTTGAGAGGACAGGCCTCCTACAATGAGCAGTTCTTC.